The T cell receptor (beta chain) under discussion was sequenced for a study of blood T cell repertoires in COVID-19. Across the whole study: There were acute and convalescent COVID-19 samples, and they came from the United States, Italy and Spain. Nucleic acid was either cDNA or gDNA, and it came from T cells, B-cell-depleted T cells, or PBMCs.

There are 13 residues in the CDR3. V was shortened by 0 bases and J by 0 bases, with 3 bases between the two germline ends. Germline V CDR1 and CDR2: SGHNT, YYREEE (reference sequence). Per the original methods: Estimates of nucleated cell counts were drawn from the amplification of reference gene primers. The table came from immunoSEQ multiplex PCR; TCRdb's copy has only in-frame clones and leaves some out. That table is the source of V, J and clone size, and D and trimming were worked out from the DNA. Of about 65,000 clones detected, 80% to 95% appear once; the ten largest clones hold approximately 2.9%. This clone appeared a single time.

The sequencing sample was made of peripheral blood. V usage is TRBV5-4 and J usage is TRBJ2-5; D is unresolved. The receptor was isolated from a man aged 70-80 years with active COVID-19. This chain's CDR3 is CASSLVNQETQYF. The DNA of the CDR3 is TGTGCCAGCAGCTTGGTTAACCAAGAGACCCAGTACTTC. The complete variable domain, with remaining parts taken from reference TRBV5-4 and TRBJ2-5, reads ETGVTQSPTHLIKTRGQQVTLRCSSQSGHNTVSWYQQALGQGPQFIFQYYREEENGRGNFPPRFSGLQFPNYSSELNVNALELDDSALYLCASSLVNQETQYFGPGTRLLVL.